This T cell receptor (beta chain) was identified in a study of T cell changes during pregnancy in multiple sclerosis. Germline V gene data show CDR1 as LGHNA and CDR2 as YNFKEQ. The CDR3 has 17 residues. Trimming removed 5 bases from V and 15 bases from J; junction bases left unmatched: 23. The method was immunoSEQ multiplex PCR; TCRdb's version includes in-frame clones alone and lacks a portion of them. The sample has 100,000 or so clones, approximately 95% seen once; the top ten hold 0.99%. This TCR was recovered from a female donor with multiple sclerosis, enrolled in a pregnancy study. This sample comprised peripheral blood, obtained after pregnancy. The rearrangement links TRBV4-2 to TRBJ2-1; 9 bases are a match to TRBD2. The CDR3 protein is CASSSGLAGRGYNNAFF. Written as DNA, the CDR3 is TGTGCCAGCAGCTCGGGGCTAGCGGGACGCGGGTACAACAATGCGTTCTTC.